The next 22 T cell receptor beta chains were all read from a single sample in a study of T-cell memory formation after mild COVID-19. TCRdb passed the 5' RACE reads through MiXCR, listing each CDR3 protein once. Of tens of thousands of distinct CDR3 sequences in the sample, roughly 14% were seen once. What was sequenced was PBMCs or a T cell subset sorted from them (not recorded which). The source is an adult woman who had mild COVID-19 (a few samples of this study predate the infection). Cell type and time point are not known.

The chain uses TRBV4-1 and TRBJ2-7, with TRBD1 identical over 7 bases. J was trimmed by 2 bases and V by 3 bases; bases with no gene match: 7. Germline CDR1 MGHRA, CDR2 YSYEKL. The CDR3 runs 15 residues. The DNA for the CDR3 is TGCGCCAGCAGCCACCGGGACAGTGTGGCCTACGAGCAGTACTTC. It encodes CASSHRDSVAYEQYF.

J is TRBJ2-1 and V is TRBV6-4, with 8 bases aligning to TRBD1. The CDR3 length is 13 residues. CDR1 is MRHNA, CDR2 SNTAGT, per germline. V trimming: 5 bases; J trimming: 5 bases; junction bases outside the gene matches: 2. CDR3 DNA sequence: TGTGCCAGCAGTAGGGACAGGCACAATGAGCAGTTCTTC. It yields the protein CASSRDRHNEQFF.

The V and J genes are TRBV20-1 and TRBJ2-2; the D is unclear. Trimming pared 5 bases from V and 3 bases from J, leaving 4 bases between. Germline loops: CDR1 DFQATT, CDR2 SNEGSKA (reference sequence). The CDR3 extends over 11 amino acids. The CDR3 DNA reads as TGCAGTGCTTTGCACACCGGGGAGCTGTTTTTT. Translation gives CSALHTGELFF.

This clonotype was seen only a few times. V is TRBV13 and J is TRBJ1-2; no clear D gene. CDR3 length: 14 amino acids. V was clipped by 0 bases and J by 0 bases, with 5 bases between them. The germline V gene has CDR1 PRHDT and CDR2 FYEKMQ (reference sequence). CDR3 sequence (DNA): TGTGCCAGCAGCTTAGGGGACCCTAACTATGGCTACACCTTC. Translated, it gives CASSLGDPNYGYTF.

This clonotype was seen repeatedly, ten times or more. The rearrangement uses TRBV12-3 or TRBV12-4 and TRBJ2-3; weak D call: TRBD2 (6 bases). The CDR3 totals 15 residues. Trimming removed 6 bases from V and 0 bases from J, with 13 bases in between. The CDR3 reads CASSPRDHSTDTQYF. CDR3 sequence (DNA): TGTGCCAGCAGCCCGCGGGACCACAGCACAGATACGCAGTATTTT.

The chain has TRBV12-5 and TRBJ2-1; D is ambiguous. CDR1 and CDR2 (germline): LGHNT, FRNRAP. The CDR3 runs to 17 residues. Trimming took off 7 bases at V and 7 bases at J, with 26 bases between the two ends. CDR3 protein: CASAAAVPGLFGNEQFF. The CDR3 DNA reads as TGTGCTAGTGCCGCAGCCGTCCCGGGCCTTTTTGGGAATGAGCAGTTCTTC. The full variable domain, with the rest looked up from reference TRBV12-5 and TRBJ2-1, is DARVTQTPRHKVTEMGQEVTMRCQPILGHNTVFWYRQTMMQGLELLAYFRNRAPLDDSGMPKDRFSAEMPDATLATLKIQPSEPRDSAVYFCASAAAVPGLFGNEQFFGPGTRLTVL.

The chain employs TRBV14 and TRBJ2-7, with D maybe TRBD2 (6 bases). Germline CDR1 is SGHDN and CDR2 is FVKESK. The CDR3 runs to 15 residues. V lost 3 bases and J 3 bases, leaving 15 bases between the germline ends. The CDR3 DNA reads as TGTGCCAGCAGCCACTCGCGGGGCAGCGTCTACGAGCAGTACTTC. Encoded protein: CASSHSRGSVYEQYF. Full variable domain (missing parts from reference TRBV14 and TRBJ2-7): EAGVTQFPSHSVIEKGQTVTLRCDPISGHDNLYWYRRVMGKEIKFLLHFVKESKQDESGMPNNRFLAERTGGTYSTLKVQPAELEDSGVYFCASSHSRGSVYEQYFGPGTRLTVT.

The sample holds a few counts of this clonotype. CDR3 sequence: CASRSTGTGGDHEQYF. CDR3 nucleotides: TGTGCCAGCCGAAGTACCGGGACAGGGGGCGACCACGAGCAGTACTTC. V gene TRBV2 combines with J gene TRBJ2-7; 12 bases align to TRBD1. The CDR3 has 16 residues. CDR1 and CDR2 from the germline V gene are SNHLY and FYNNEI. V trimming: 8 bases; J trimming: 5 bases; junction bases outside the gene matches: 13.

This clonotype was counted a few times. This rearrangement joins TRBV4-1 to TRBJ1-1; the D gene is possibly TRBD1 (6 bases). This CDR3 has 14 amino acids. With 1 base removed from V and 5 bases from J, the gap between germline ends came to 11 bases. Germline V gene lookup returns CDR1 MGHRA and CDR2 YSYEKL. CDR3 DNA: TGCGCCAGCAGCCAAGTTGGGGGGGCAACTGAAGCTTTCTTT. Translated, it gives CASSQVGGATEAFF.

This clonotype was detected a few times. The chain recombines TRBV28 with TRBJ2-7, with 8 bases matching TRBD2. This CDR3 contains 15 residues. CDR1 MDHEN and CDR2 SYDVKM come from the germline V gene. V lost 7 bases to trimming and J lost 4 bases; unmatched junction nucleotides: 12. The CDR3 is CASNSPGTSGYEQYF. The DNA of the CDR3 is TGTGCCAGCAACTCTCCCGGGACTAGTGGTTACGAGCAGTACTTC.

In nucleotides, the CDR3 is TGTGCCAGCCCCCTCCCCCTCGCGGTGGACTACGAGCAGTACTTC. It yields the protein CASPLPLAVDYEQYF. The chain has TRBV25-1 and TRBJ2-7, with unresolved D. The CDR3 consists of 15 residues. Germline loops: CDR1 MGHDK, CDR2 SYGVNS. V lost 8 bases and J lost 3, with 20 bases in between.

V is TRBV7-9 and J is TRBJ1-1, with D maybe TRBD1 (5 bases). V lost 0 bases and J lost 1, with 6 bases in between. The length of the CDR3 is 14 residues. Germline-derived CDR1 and CDR2 are SEHNR and FQNEAQ (reference sequence). The CDR3 region has the DNA TGTGCCAGCAGCTTAGCAGGACAGAACACTGAAGCTTTCTTT. Translating gives CASSLAGQNTEAFF.

This clonotype was recorded at least ten times. The V gene is TRBV20-1, the J gene TRBJ2-1; D might be TRBD1 (5 bases). Per the germline V gene, CDR1 is DFQATT and CDR2 is SNEGSKA (reference sequence). The CDR3 length is 15 residues. Trimming stripped 5 bases from V and 0 bases from J, with 14 bases between. The CDR3 DNA reads TGCAGTGCTCATTCGACAGTGAACTCCTACAATGAGCAGTTCTTC. Its protein product is CSAHSTVNSYNEQFF.

This chain connects TRBV27 to TRBJ2-7; D call uncertain. This CDR3 region has 12 residues. Trimming took 6 bases from V and 6 from J, leaving 12 bases between them. CDR1 is MNHEY, CDR2 SMNVEV, per germline (reference sequence). The DNA for the CDR3 is TGTGCCAGCAGCTTCAACGCCTTCGAGCAGTACTTC. This sequence encodes CASSFNAFEQYF.

The chain joins TRBV10-3 to TRBJ2-7; TRBD1 agrees at 8 bases. The germline V gene has CDR1 ENHRY and CDR2 SYGVKD. V was clipped by 3 bases and J by 4 bases; unmatched bases: 5. CDR3 length equals 14 residues. CDR3 in amino acids: CAISDTGQAYEQYF. The CDR3 DNA reads TGTGCCATCAGTGACACGGGACAGGCGTACGAGCAGTACTTC.

The chain couples TRBV4-1 to TRBJ1-2; 7 nucleotides match TRBD1. The length of the CDR3 is 17 residues. Looked up from germline, CDR1 is MGHRA and CDR2 is YSYEKL. The V segment lost 5 bases and the J segment 6 bases; nucleotides outside the gene matches: 18. The CDR3 loop reads CASSSPQGGFPIDGYTF. The CDR3 DNA is TGCGCCAGCAGCTCTCCCCAGGGGGGCTTTCCTATTGATGGCTACACCTTC.

V usage is TRBV5-4 and J usage is TRBJ2-1; TRBD2 might be the D (6 bases). This CDR3 comprises 14 residues. V was clipped by 3 bases and J by 8 bases, with 15 bases between them. Per germline, CDR1 SGHNT and CDR2 YYREEE (reference sequence). CDR3 coding DNA: TGTGCCAGCAGCTCGGGACTGGGATTGGATGAGCAGTTCTTC. Translated: CASSSGLGLDEQFF.

There are a few counts of this clonotype. The gene calls are TRBV2 and TRBJ2-5; 7 bases match TRBD1. CDR3 size: 13 residues. CDR1 is SNHLY, CDR2 FYNNEI, per germline. The V segment lost 3 bases and the J segment 4 bases; nucleotides outside the gene matches: 2. This chain's CDR3 is CASSDKGAETQYF. CDR3 nucleotides: TGTGCCAGCAGTGATAAGGGGGCAGAGACCCAGTACTTC.

This clonotype has only a few counts. The chain uses TRBV20-1 and TRBJ2-7; D gene unclear. Trimming pared 3 bases from V and 3 bases from J, leaving 9 bases between. This CDR3 is built from 12 residues. The germline gives CDR1 DFQATT, CDR2 SNEGSKA (reference sequence). CDR3 DNA: TGCAGTGCTAGGGTCGATAACTACGAGCAGTACTTC. Residues: CSARVDNYEQYF.

The chain's CDR3 is CASGPPGRTDTQYF. In DNA, the CDR3 is TGTGCCAGCGGCCCCCCAGGCCGAACAGATACGCAGTATTTT. The V and J genes are TRBV25-1 and TRBJ2-3, with D hard to call. In germline, CDR1 is MGHDK, CDR2 SYGVNS. V was clipped by 8 bases and J by 3 bases, with 15 bases between them. The CDR3 covers 14 residues.

This clonotype was recorded a few times. The CDR3 nucleotides read TGTGCCAGCAGCTTAGGGCGAATGGACAGGGGCAGTAGTGAAAAACTGTTTTTT. It is translated as CASSLGRMDRGSSEKLFF. The chain carries TRBV11-2 and TRBJ1-4, with 9 bases matching TRBD1. Germline lookup yields CDR1 SGHAT and CDR2 FQNNGV. The CDR3 has 18 amino acids. Trimming removed 1 base from V and 7 bases from J; junction bases left unmatched: 13. Variable domain in full (rest from reference TRBV11-2 and TRBJ1-4): EAGVAQSPRYKIIEKRQSVAFWCNPISGHATLYWYQQILGQGPKLLIQFQNNGVVDDSQLPKDRFSAERLKGVDSTLKIQPAKLEDSAVYLCASSLGRMDRGSSEKLFFGSGTQLSVL.

The chain is built from TRBV12-3 or TRBV12-4 and TRBJ2-1; 10 bases are shared with TRBD2. The length of the CDR3 is 16 residues. V gave up 5 bases and J gave up 0 bases; unmatched junction bases: 4. The CDR3 DNA follows: TGTGCCAGCAGTCCTAGCGGGGGCCGCTCCTACAATGAGCAGTTCTTC. The encoded protein is CASSPSGGRSYNEQFF.